These T cell receptor beta chains were read from a single sample in a study of blood T cell repertoires in COVID-19. Sequencing was performed with immunoSEQ multiplex PCR; in TCRdb, only in-frame clones are kept and a portion is missing. The table shows 150,000 to 200,000 clones, with 70% to 90% occurring only once. What was sequenced was peripheral blood. The source is a human donor with active or convalescent COVID-19. The donor label of this sample is uncertain. CDR3s include the opening cysteine and the closing phenylalanine or tryptophan. Fields, in order: CDR3 protein, CDR3 DNA, D gene, clone size, J gene, V gene. D genes are given only for firm matches. Size values are once, few and many counts, or a class for expanded clones, and some rows have none.

CDR3 protein: CASSPEQGAILGYGYTF
CDR3 DNA: TGCGCCAGCAGCCCTGAACAGGGGGCTATTCTAGGGTATGGCTACACCTTC
D gene: TRBD1
clone size: NA
J gene: TRBJ1-2
V gene: TRBV4-1

CDR3 protein: CASNNRGRQETQYF
CDR3 DNA: TGTGCCAGCAACAACAGGGGGCGGCAAGAGACCCAGTACTTC
D gene: TRBD1
clone size: once
J gene: TRBJ2-5
V gene: TRBV6-5

CDR3 protein: CASRTQWHEQYF
CDR3 DNA: TGTGCCAGCAGGACACAGTGGCACGAGCAGTACTTC
D gene: NA
clone size: NA
J gene: TRBJ2-7
V gene: TRBV6-5

CDR3 protein: CASSDPTGRVGYSNQPQHF
CDR3 DNA: TGTGCCAGCAGTGACCCGACGGGGAGGGTAGGGTATAGCAATCAGCCCCAGCATTTT
D gene: NA
clone size: few
J gene: TRBJ1-5
V gene: TRBV6-2/TRBV6-3

CDR3 protein: CASSPRTEETQYF
CDR3 DNA: TGTGCCAGCAGTCCAAGGACAGAAGAGACCCAGTACTTC
D gene: NA
clone size: NA
J gene: TRBJ2-5
V gene: TRBV2

CDR3 protein: CASSSPGQGFYEQYF
CDR3 DNA: TGTGCCAGTAGCTCTCCGGGACAGGGTTTTTACGAGCAGTACTTC
D gene: TRBD1
clone size: NA
J gene: TRBJ2-7
V gene: TRBV19

CDR3 protein: CASSLLGLAYNEQFF
CDR3 DNA: TGTGCCAGCAGTTTGCTGGGACTAGCGTACAATGAGCAGTTCTTC
D gene: TRBD2
clone size: NA
J gene: TRBJ2-1
V gene: TRBV27

CDR3 protein: CASSIGASLLVEQFF
CDR3 DNA: TGTGCCAGCAGCATAGGGGCCAGCCTCCTGGTTGAGCAGTTCTTC
D gene: NA
clone size: NA
J gene: TRBJ2-1
V gene: TRBV5-4

CDR3 protein: CASTEAANYGYTF
CDR3 DNA: TGCGCCAGCACCGAGGCAGCTAACTATGGCTACACCTTC
D gene: NA
clone size: once
J gene: TRBJ1-2
V gene: TRBV5-1

CDR3 protein: CASSAGLAVNTGELFF
CDR3 DNA: TGTGCCAGCAGTGCCGGACTAGCGGTAAACACCGGGGAGCTGTTTTTT
D gene: TRBD2
clone size: NA
J gene: TRBJ2-2
V gene: TRBV6-2/TRBV6-3

CDR3 protein: CASSSDRYNYGYTF
CDR3 DNA: TGTGCCAGCTCATCCGACAGATATAACTATGGCTACACCTTC
D gene: NA
clone size: NA
J gene: TRBJ1-2
V gene: TRBV18

CDR3 protein: CASSLVSEETQYF
CDR3 DNA: TGTGCCAGCAGTTTAGTGTCCGAAGAGACCCAGTACTTC
D gene: NA
clone size: NA
J gene: TRBJ2-5
V gene: TRBV28

CDR3 protein: CASSLGVAGGQYNEQFF
CDR3 DNA: TGTGCCAGCAGCTTAGGGGTAGCGGGGGGGCAGTACAATGAGCAGTTCTTC
D gene: TRBD2
clone size: NA
J gene: TRBJ2-1
V gene: TRBV7-2

CDR3 protein: CASSPGSVAQFF
CDR3 DNA: TGTGCCAGCAGCCCCGGGTCCGTTGCGCAGTTCTTC
D gene: NA
clone size: NA
J gene: TRBJ2-1
V gene: TRBV3-1/TRBV3-2

CDR3 protein: CASSQPWARTFRSTF
CDR3 DNA: TGCGCCAGCAGCCAACCCTGGGCCAGAACCTTTAGGTCTACCTTC
D gene: NA
clone size: NA
J gene: TRBJ1-2
V gene: TRBV4-1

CDR3 protein: CASRTGSLAKNIQYF
CDR3 DNA: TGTGCCAGTAGGACAGGGTCACTAGCCAAAAACATTCAGTACTTC
D gene: TRBD1
clone size: NA
J gene: TRBJ2-4
V gene: TRBV19